This T cell receptor beta chain was sequenced for a study of blood T cells in healthy people across ages. About the research overall: For every two T cells, template switching captured about one barcoded beta molecule. Study-level points and caveats: A roughly linear age-dependent decrease characterized TCR beta diversity per million T cells. The lack of PBMC sorting stopped any conclusive naive versus antigen-experienced comparison.

The CDR3 consists of 16 residues. Germline V gene data show CDR1 as SGDLS and CDR2 as YYNGEE. V dropped 4 bases and J dropped 1; count of bases not matched to a gene: 10. In the case of this clonotype: Its antigen is unidentified.

The second PCR ran roughly 7 to 12 cycles with a sample-barcoded 5' primer and J-beta primers. Every cDNA molecule carried a tag from a template-switch adaptor bearing 12 random nucleotides. Each CDR3 protein gets one entry after TCRdb re-called the 5' RACE reads with MiXCR. The table records 780,000 or so distinct CDR3 sequences, roughly 50% of them present only once. This clonotype originated in a man at least 80 years old in good health. The sequenced material came from blood. The chain combines TRBV9 with TRBJ2-7; 8 nucleotides agree with TRBD1. CDR3 amino acids: CASSITPRQGSYEQYF. The CDR3 coding sequence is TGTGCCAGCAGCATTACCCCCCGACAGGGGTCCTACGAGCAGTACTTC.